The clone carrying this TCR beta chain was found a few times. Its cognate antigen is unknown. TCR sequencing used cDNA made by reverse transcription of extracted RNA. Profiled with immunoSEQ multiplex PCR; TCRdb holds only in-frame clones, not every one. This repertoire shows about 99,000 clones, approximately 60% found once; its top ten account for 8% to 10%. The data were taken from a study of CD8+ T cells in alopecia areata. General study findings and limits: The study found TCR sharing across patients less clear than in mice, possibly for HLA reasons.

PBMCs yielded sorted CD4+ and CD8+ T cells. CDR1 SEHNR and CDR2 FQNEAQ come from the germline V gene (reference sequence). There are 13 residues in the CDR3. The ends were cut back, 5 bases at V and 1 base at J, with 8 bases in the middle. The sequence came from a human donor in good health. Sequencing input: CD4+ T cells sorted from blood. The chain has TRBV7-9 and TRBJ1-2; D is unresolved. Here the CDR3 DNA reads TGTGCCAGCAGCCCCGGGGTTAACTATGGCTACACCTTC. This encodes CASSPGVNYGYTF.